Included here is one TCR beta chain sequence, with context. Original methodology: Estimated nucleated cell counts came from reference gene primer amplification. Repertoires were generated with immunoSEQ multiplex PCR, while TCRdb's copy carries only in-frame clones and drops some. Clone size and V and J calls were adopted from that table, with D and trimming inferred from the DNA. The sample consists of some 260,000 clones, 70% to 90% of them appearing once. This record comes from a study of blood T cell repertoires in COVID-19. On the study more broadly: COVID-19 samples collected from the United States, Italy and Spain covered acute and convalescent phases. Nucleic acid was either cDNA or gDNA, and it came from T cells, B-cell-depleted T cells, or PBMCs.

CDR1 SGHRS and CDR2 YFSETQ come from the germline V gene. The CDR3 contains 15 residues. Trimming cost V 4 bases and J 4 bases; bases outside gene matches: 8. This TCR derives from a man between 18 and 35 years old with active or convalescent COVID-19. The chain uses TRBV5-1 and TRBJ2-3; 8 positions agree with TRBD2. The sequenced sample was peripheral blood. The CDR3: CASSGGLATSDTQYF. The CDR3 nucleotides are TGCGCCAGCAGCGGCGGACTAGCTACTTCAGATACGCAGTATTTT.